This T cell receptor beta chain was obtained from a study of blood T cell repertoires in COVID-19. V shed 2 bases and J 2 bases; nucleotides not matched to a gene: 9. This CDR3 has 18 amino acids. Some clones are missing from TCRdb's copy, which holds only in-frame ones; the method was immunoSEQ multiplex PCR. The repertoire includes approximately 200,000 clones, 85% to 90% of them detected once, and approximately 1.1% sits in the top ten. The sequenced sample consisted of PBMCs or T cells enriched from blood (not recorded which). This rearrangement joins TRBV6-7 to TRBJ2-1, with 10 bases lining up with TRBD2. TRBV6-7 qualifies as an ORF whose function is uncertain. The sequence was obtained from a man aged 30 to 39 who had recovered from COVID-19. Here the CDR3 reads CASSYRISGRSTYNEQFF. The CDR3 DNA reads TGTGCCAGCAGTTACAGAATTAGCGGGAGGTCCACCTACAATGAGCAGTTCTTC.